The rows below give T cell receptor beta chains drawn from one sample of a study of CD8+CD57+ T cells in acquired aplastic anemia. MiXCR, run by TCRdb on the reads, gives a single entry per CDR3 protein. The sample has around 200,000 distinct CDR3 sequences; approximately 60% are singletons. Sequencing used sorted CD4+, CD8+, or CD8+CD57+ T cells (not recorded which) from PBMCs. These receptor sequences come from a human donor in good health. The CDR3 runs from the conserved cysteine through the conserved F or W. A D gene is named only where the DNA matches it firmly. Expanded clones get a size class; other rows say once, few or many, or leave the size out.

CAPSQSGQGIDTQYF TGTGCCCCCAGTCAATCGGGACAGGGTATAGATACGCAGTATTTT TRBJ2-3 TRBD1 TRBV24-1 .
CASSIGTGGDTQYF TGCGCCAGCAGCATAGGGACAGGGGGCGATACGCAGTATTTT TRBJ2-3 TRBD1 TRBV5-1 .
CASSNGQSGTDTQYF TGTGCCAGCAGCAACGGACAGTCTGGCACAGATACGCAGTATTTT TRBJ2-3 . TRBV13 many
CATSDTRDLDEVRETQYF TGTGCCACCAGTGATACTAGGGACCTGGATGAGGTCAGGGAGACCCAGTACTTC TRBJ2-5 . TRBV24-1 many
CASSHTGNEQYF TGTGCCAGCAGCCACACAGGGAACGAGCAGTACTTC TRBJ2-7 . TRBV7-9 .
CASSLAPPGTGLGGANVLTF TGTGCCAGCAGCTTAGCACCCCCGGGGACAGGGCTTGGTGGGGCCAACGTCCTGACTTTC TRBJ2-6 TRBD1 TRBV7-9 .
CASSLGAVNTEAFF TGTGCCAGCAGTTTAGGGGCAGTGAACACTGAAGCTTTCTTT TRBJ1-1 . TRBV27 many
CASSQDRATYEQYF TGTGCCAGCAGCCAAGACCGAGCGACCTACGAGCAGTACTTC TRBJ2-7 . TRBV7-2 few
CASSESPGRANEKLFF TGTGCCAGCAGTGAGTCCCCGGGACGCGCTAATGAAAAACTGTTTTTT TRBJ1-4 . TRBV25-1 .
CARTTGTYEQYF TGTGCCAGAACCACCGGAACCTACGAGCAGTACTTC TRBJ2-7 . TRBV19 .
CASSLSGSNEQFF TGTGCCAGCAGTTTATCGGGATCCAATGAGCAGTTCTTC TRBJ2-1 . TRBV12-3/TRBV12-4 few
CASSADRGYLYEQYF TGTGCCAGCAGTGCCGACAGGGGGTACCTCTACGAGCAGTACTTC TRBJ2-7 TRBD1 TRBV2 .
CASSGQGPNSPLHF TGCGCCAGCAGTGGACAGGGGCCTAATTCACCCCTCCACTTT TRBJ1-6 TRBD1 TRBV4-1 many
CASSAGVRVLQGIGYGYTF TGTGCCAGCAGCGCGGGGGTCAGGGTCTTACAGGGTATAGGCTATGGCTACACCTTC TRBJ1-2 . TRBV5-6 .
CASSMVQRNTEAFF TGTGCCAGTAGTATGGTTCAGAGGAACACTGAAGCTTTCTTT TRBJ1-1 . TRBV19 .
CASSLTTGELFF TGTGCCAGCAGCTTAACGACGGGGGAGCTGTTTTTT TRBJ2-2 . TRBV7-9 few
CASTSEHSTNEKLFF TGTGCCAGCACCTCCGAGCATTCCACTAATGAAAAACTGTTTTTT TRBJ1-4 . TRBV2 .
CASRGTSGGVEQFF TGTGCCAGCAGGGGGACTAGCGGGGGTGTTGAGCAGTTCTTC TRBJ2-1 TRBD2 TRBV5-6 .
CASSQGQGYGYTF TGTGCCAGCAGCCAGGGACAGGGCTATGGCTACACCTTC TRBJ1-2 TRBD1 TRBV11-3 many
CASSHSGLNSPLHF TGTGCCAGCAGCCACAGCGGGCTTAATTCACCCCTCCACTTT TRBJ1-6 . TRBV2 .
CASPPAETGSYEQYF TGTGCCAGCCCCCCCGCCGAGACAGGATCCTACGAGCAGTACTTC TRBJ2-7 . TRBV19 .
CASSLAPGSSYEQYF TGTGCCAGCAGTTTAGCCCCGGGGAGCTCCTACGAGCAGTACTTC TRBJ2-7 . TRBV12-3/TRBV12-4 many
CASSLAGTGVHNEQFF TGCGCCAGCAGCTTGGCCGGGACAGGGGTACACAATGAGCAGTTCTTC TRBJ2-1 TRBD1 TRBV5-1 .
CATSRESSGGNTIYF TGTGCCACCAGCAGAGAATCCAGCGGTGGAAACACCATATATTTT TRBJ1-3 . TRBV15 .
CASSPGVHSQPQHF TGTGCCAGCAGCCCAGGGGTTCATAGTCAGCCCCAGCATTTT TRBJ1-5 . TRBV2 .
CASTLGTAYNEQFF TGTGCCAGTACCCTAGGGACAGCATACAATGAGCAGTTCTTC TRBJ2-1 TRBD1 TRBV19 .
CSARDSLLAGGANTQYF TGCAGTGCTAGAGATTCCTTACTAGCGGGGGGCGCTAATACGCAGTATTTT TRBJ2-3 TRBD2 TRBV20-1 .
CASSSYRGRGTEAFF TGTGCCAGCAGCTCCTACAGGGGGCGAGGCACTGAAGCTTTCTTT TRBJ1-1 TRBD1 TRBV7-6 .
CASNENEEGGNEQFF TGTGCCAGCAACGAAAACGAAGAGGGAGGGAATGAGCAGTTCTTC TRBJ2-1 TRBD2 TRBV7-9 many
CASSPLRSEAFF TGTGCCAGCAGCCCGCTCAGGTCCGAAGCTTTCTTT TRBJ1-1 . TRBV7-9 .
CASSGRGPYNEQFF TGTGCCAGCAGTGGCCGGGGGCCCTACAATGAGCAGTTCTTC TRBJ2-1 . TRBV25-1 .
CASSSGVEQFF TGTGCCAGCAGTTCAGGGGTTGAGCAGTTCTTC TRBJ2-1 . TRBV7-2 .
CSAPGARSYNSPLHF TGCAGTGCACCAGGGGCCCGCTCCTATAATTCACCCCTCCACTTT TRBJ1-6 . TRBV20-1 .
CASSATPLVTGELFF TGTGCCAGCAGCGCCACCCCACTAGTTACCGGGGAGCTGTTTTTT TRBJ2-2 . TRBV7-2 .
CASSSSWGDEQYF TGCGCCAGCAGCTCCTCTTGGGGTGACGAGCAGTACTTC TRBJ2-7 . TRBV5-1 .
CATSRFAAGELFF TGTGCCACCAGCAGATTCGCGGCCGGGGAGCTGTTTTTT TRBJ2-2 . TRBV15 .
CASSVGQGPNYGYTF TGTGCCAGCAGCGTAGGGCAGGGGCCGAACTATGGCTACACCTTC TRBJ1-2 . TRBV9 .
CASSLNPRETQYF TGTGCCAGCAGCTTAAACCCCCGGGAGACCCAGTACTTC TRBJ2-5 . TRBV7-3 .
CASSLYAGRGLDTQYF TGTGCCAGCAGCTTATACGCGGGCCGTGGGCTAGATACGCAGTATTTT TRBJ2-3 . TRBV7-9 .
CATSRDMQNTEAFF TGTGCCACCAGCAGAGATATGCAGAACACTGAAGCTTTCTTT TRBJ1-1 . TRBV15 few